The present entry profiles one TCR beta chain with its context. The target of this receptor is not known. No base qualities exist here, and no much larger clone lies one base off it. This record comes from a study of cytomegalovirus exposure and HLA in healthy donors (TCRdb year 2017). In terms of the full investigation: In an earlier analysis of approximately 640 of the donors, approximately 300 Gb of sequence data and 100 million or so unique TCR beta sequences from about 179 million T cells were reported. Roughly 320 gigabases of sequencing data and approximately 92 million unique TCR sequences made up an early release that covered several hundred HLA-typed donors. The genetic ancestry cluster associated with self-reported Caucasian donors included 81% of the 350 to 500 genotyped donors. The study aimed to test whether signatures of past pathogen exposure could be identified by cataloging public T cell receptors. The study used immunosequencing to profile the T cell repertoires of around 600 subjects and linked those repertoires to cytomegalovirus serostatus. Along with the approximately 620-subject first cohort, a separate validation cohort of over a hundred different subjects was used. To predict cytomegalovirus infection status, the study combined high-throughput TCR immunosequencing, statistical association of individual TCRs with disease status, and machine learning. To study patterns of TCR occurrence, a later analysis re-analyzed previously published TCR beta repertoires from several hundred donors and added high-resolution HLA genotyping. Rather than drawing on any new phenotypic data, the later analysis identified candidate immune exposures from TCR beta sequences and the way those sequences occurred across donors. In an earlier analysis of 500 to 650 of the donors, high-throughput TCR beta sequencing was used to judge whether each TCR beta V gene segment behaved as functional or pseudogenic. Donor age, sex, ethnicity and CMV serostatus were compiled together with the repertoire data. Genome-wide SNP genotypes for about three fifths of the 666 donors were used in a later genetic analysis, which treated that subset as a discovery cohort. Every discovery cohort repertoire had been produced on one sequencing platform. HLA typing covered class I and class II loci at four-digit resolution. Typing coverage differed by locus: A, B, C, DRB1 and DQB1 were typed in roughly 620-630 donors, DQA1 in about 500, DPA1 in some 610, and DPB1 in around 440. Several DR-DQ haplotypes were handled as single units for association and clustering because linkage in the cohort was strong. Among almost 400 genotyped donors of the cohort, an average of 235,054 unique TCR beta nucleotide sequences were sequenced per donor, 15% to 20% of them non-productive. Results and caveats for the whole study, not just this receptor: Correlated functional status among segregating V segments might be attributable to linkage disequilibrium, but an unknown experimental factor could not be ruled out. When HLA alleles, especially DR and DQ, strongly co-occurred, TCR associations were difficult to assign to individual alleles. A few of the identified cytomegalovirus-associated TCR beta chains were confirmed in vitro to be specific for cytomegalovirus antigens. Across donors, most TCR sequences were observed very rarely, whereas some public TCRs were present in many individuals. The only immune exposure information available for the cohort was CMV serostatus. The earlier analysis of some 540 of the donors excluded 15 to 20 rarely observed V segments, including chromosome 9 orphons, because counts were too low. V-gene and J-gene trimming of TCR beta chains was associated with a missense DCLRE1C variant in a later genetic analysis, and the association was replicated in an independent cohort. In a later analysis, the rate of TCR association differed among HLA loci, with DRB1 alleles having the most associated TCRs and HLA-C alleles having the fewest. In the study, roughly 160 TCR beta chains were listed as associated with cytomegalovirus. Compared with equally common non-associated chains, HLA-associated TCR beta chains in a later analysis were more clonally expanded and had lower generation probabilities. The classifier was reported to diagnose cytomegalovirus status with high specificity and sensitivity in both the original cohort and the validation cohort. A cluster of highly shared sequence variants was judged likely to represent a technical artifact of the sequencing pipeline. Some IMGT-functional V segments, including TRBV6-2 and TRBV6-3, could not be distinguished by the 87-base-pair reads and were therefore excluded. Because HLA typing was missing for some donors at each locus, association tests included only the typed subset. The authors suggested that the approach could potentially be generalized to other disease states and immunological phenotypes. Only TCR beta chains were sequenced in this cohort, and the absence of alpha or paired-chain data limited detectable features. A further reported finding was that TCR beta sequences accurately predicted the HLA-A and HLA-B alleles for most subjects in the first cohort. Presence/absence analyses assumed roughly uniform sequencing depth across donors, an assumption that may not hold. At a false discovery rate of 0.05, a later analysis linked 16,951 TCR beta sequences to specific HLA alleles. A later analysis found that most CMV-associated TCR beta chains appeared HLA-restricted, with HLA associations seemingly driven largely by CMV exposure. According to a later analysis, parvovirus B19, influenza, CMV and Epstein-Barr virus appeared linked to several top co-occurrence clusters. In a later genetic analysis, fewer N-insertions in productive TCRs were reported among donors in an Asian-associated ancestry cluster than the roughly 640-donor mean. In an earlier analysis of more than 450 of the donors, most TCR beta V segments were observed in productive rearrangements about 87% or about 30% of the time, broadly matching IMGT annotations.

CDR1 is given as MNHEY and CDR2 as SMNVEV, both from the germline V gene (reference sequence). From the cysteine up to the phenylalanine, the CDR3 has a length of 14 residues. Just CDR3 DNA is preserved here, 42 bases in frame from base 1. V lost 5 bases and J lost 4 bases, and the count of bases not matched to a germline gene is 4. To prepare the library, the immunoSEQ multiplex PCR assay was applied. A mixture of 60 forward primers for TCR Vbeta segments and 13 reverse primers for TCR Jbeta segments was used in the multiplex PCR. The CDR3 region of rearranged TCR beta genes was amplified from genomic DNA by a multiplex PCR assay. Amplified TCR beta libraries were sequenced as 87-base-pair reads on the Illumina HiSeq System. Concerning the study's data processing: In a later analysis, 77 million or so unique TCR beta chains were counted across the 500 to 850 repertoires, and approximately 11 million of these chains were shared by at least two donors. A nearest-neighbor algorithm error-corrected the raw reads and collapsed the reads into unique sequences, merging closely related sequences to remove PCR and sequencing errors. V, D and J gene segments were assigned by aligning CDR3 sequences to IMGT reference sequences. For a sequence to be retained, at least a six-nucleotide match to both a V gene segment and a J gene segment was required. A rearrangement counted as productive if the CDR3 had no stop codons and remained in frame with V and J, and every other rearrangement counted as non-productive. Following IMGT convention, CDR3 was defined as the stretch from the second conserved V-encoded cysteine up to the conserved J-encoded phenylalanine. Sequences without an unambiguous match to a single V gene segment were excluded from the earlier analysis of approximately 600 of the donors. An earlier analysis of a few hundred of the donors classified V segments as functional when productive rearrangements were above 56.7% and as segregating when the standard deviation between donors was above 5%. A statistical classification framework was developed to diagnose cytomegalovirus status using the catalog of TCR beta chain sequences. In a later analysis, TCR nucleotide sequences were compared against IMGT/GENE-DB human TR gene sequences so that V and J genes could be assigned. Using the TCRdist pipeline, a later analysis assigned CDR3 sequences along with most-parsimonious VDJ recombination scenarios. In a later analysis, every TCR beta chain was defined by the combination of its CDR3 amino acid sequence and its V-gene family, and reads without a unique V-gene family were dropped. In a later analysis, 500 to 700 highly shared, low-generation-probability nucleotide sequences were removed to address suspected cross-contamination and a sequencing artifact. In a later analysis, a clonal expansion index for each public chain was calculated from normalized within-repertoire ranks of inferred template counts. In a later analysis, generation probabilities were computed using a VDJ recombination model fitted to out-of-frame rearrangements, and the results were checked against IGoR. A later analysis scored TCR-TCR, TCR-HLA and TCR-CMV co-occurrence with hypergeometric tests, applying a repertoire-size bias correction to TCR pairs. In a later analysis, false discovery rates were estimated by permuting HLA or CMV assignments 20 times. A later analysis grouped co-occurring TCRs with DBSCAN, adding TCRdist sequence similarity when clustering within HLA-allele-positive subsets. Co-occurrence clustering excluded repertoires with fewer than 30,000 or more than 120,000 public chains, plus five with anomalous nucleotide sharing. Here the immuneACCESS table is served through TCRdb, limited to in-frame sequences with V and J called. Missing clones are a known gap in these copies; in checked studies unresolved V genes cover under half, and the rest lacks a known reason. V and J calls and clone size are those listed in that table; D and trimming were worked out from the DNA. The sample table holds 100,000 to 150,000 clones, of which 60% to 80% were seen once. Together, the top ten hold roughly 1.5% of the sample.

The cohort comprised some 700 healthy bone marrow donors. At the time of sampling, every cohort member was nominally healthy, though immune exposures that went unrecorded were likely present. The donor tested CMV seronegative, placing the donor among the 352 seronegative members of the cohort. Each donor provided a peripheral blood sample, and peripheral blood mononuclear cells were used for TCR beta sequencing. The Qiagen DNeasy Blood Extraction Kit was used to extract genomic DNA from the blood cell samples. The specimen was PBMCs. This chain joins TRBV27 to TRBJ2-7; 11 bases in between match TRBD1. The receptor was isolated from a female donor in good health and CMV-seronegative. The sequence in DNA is TGTGCCAGCAGTGCCGGGACAGGGGGATACGAGCAGTACTTC. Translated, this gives CASSAGTGGYEQYF.